These T cell receptor beta chains were read from a single sample in a study of radiotherapy plus CTLA-4 blockade in lung cancer. Repertoires were generated with immunoSEQ multiplex PCR, while TCRdb's copy carries only in-frame clones and drops some. Counted here are some 87,000 clones, about 83% occurring once; the ten biggest clones make up approximately 15%. Here the sequenced sample was peripheral blood, taken from a patient treated with radiotherapy plus ipilimumab. These receptors were obtained from a human donor with non-small cell lung cancer that progressed on radiotherapy plus ipilimumab. Each CDR3 is given with its conserved first and last residue. Fields, in order: clone size, J gene, V gene, D gene, CDR3 DNA, CDR3 protein. A D gene is named only where the DNA matches it firmly. Part of the rows lack a size; the others show once, few, many or a class for expanded clones.

-	TRBJ2-2	TRBV29-1	-	TGCAGCGTTGAAAACTATTCCGGGGAGCTGTTTTTT	CSVENYSGELFF
few	TRBJ1-1	TRBV10-3	-	TGTGCCATCAGTGCCAGGGCTCCGGTCTCTGAAGCTTTCTTT	CAISARAPVSEAFF
-	TRBJ1-2	TRBV2	-	TGTGCCAGCAGTGGAACCGGGTCCACCCCTCGCTACACCTTC	CASSGTGSTPRYTF
-	TRBJ2-1	TRBV15	-	TGTGCCACCAGCAGAGATGGCAATGAGCAGTTCTTC	CATSRDGNEQFF
-	TRBJ2-7	TRBV5-1	TRBD2	TGCGCCAGCAGCCCCAGGGCCCGGGGGGACGGGACCTACGAGCAGTACTTC	CASSPRARGDGTYEQYF
-	TRBJ1-5	TRBV19	-	TGTGCCAGTAGTATCGGGCACAAATCATATAGCAATCAGCCCCAGCATTTT	CASSIGHKSYSNQPQHF
-	TRBJ1-1	TRBV6-5	-	TGTGCCAGCAGGGCAGAGATGAACACTGAAGCTTTCTTT	CASRAEMNTEAFF
-	TRBJ2-6	TRBV30	-	TGTGCCTGGAGGTGGGACACGAGGGAGTCTGGGGCCAACGTCCTGACTTTC	CAWRWDTRESGANVLTF
-	TRBJ2-3	TRBV6-6	-	TGTGCCAGCAGTCTTCAATCGGCGTTAGGTACGCAGTATTTT	CASSLQSALGTQYF
few	TRBJ2-7	TRBV4-1	-	TGCGCCAGCAGCCCGACTTGGCGGGGCGTCTACGAGCAGTACTTC	CASSPTWRGVYEQYF
few	TRBJ2-1	TRBV4-3	-	TGCGCCAGCAGCCAAGAGCGAGGTGAGCAGTTCTTC	CASSQERGEQFF
-	TRBJ1-2	TRBV7-2	-	TGTGCCAGCAGCTTAGGAGGTTATGGCTACACCTTC	CASSLGGYGYTF
-	TRBJ1-1	TRBV18	-	TGTGCCAGCTCACCGCAGGAGGCGGGGATCACTGAAGCTTTCTTT	CASSPQEAGITEAFF
-	TRBJ1-5	TRBV30	TRBD1	TGTGCCTGGAGTGTTCTCGGGACAGGGGCGGATCAGCCCCAGCATTTT	CAWSVLGTGADQPQHF
-	TRBJ2-3	TRBV7-3	-	TGTGCCAGCAGCCCGACAGGTCAAAGTACAGATACGCAGTATTTT	CASSPTGQSTDTQYF